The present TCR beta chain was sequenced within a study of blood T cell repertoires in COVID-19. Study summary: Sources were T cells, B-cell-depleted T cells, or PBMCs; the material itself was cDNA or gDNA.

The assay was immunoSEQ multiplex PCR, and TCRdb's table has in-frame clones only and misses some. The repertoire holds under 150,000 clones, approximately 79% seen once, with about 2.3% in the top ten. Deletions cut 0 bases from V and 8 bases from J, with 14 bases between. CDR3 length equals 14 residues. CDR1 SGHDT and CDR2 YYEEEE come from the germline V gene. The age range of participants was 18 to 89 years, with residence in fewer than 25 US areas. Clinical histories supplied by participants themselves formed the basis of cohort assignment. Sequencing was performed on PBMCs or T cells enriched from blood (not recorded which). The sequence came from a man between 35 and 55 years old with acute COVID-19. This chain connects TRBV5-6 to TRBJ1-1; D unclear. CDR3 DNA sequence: TGTGCCAGCAGCTTGGGTTCGGGGAGACCCGAAGCTTTCTTT. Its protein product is CASSLGSGRPEAFF.